Given below is one T cell receptor (beta chain) in context. Its antigen is currently unknown. The CDR3 consists of 14 residues. The germline gives CDR1 MGHRA, CDR2 YSYEKL. Trimming removed 1 base at V and 1 base at J, with 8 bases between. The treatment is: roughly 19 received Ad26.COV2.S at low or high dose, single or two shots; about 5 received placebo; per-sample allocation not given. Sampling was done on day 63 after the first vaccine or placebo injection. This entry comes from a study of Ad26.COV2.S vaccination and SARS-CoV-2 variants. At the level of the study: Ad26.COV2.S shots went into the muscle once or twice, 56 days apart. Study results and caveats: Reported post-vaccination CD8+ and CD4+ T cell responses to spike showed substantial breadth.

The protocol was immunoSEQ multiplex PCR, while the TCRdb copy is restricted to in-frame clones and leaves out a portion. The sample contains around 250,000 clones, roughly 89% of which appear only once. This TCR was sampled from a person aged 18-60 years who received the Ad26.COV2.S COVID-19 vaccine or a placebo. The sequenced sample was peripheral blood, obtained in a trial of Ad26.COV2.S vaccine versus placebo. This sequence joins TRBV4-1 and TRBJ2-7, with no clear D. The CDR3 DNA follows: TGCGCCAGCAGCCAAGTCTTAGGATCCTACGAGCAGTACGTC. Protein: CASSQVLGSYEQYV.